This TCR beta chain was recovered during a study of cytomegalovirus exposure and HLA in healthy donors. Findings and limits, study-wide: On later analysis, the bulk of CMV-associated TCR beta chains appeared to be HLA-restricted. The listing of 150 to 200 TCR beta chains classed them as cytomegalovirus-associated. In an earlier analysis, productive rearrangement rates for most beta V segments clustered near 87% or 30%. Follow-up analysis later connected one missense variant in DCLRE1C with trimming of TCR beta V- and J-genes.

The PCR had 60 Vbeta and 13 Jbeta primers. The data were produced by immunoSEQ multiplex PCR, yet TCRdb's version contains in-frame clones alone and is incomplete. This repertoire shows 100,000 to 150,000 clones, about 85% found once; its top ten account for under 5%. Deletions cut 2 bases from V and 1 base from J, with 5 bases between. The CDR3 has 13 residues. Germline CDR1 reads SGHAT; CDR2 reads FQNNGV. The sample holds a few counts of this clone. Its specificity is unknown. This clonotype originated in a man younger than 35 in good health and CMV-seropositive. The sample was PBMCs. This chain uses TRBV11-2 with TRBJ1-1; D is uncertain. CDR3 nucleotides: TGTGCCAGCAGCTTACGGGGGAACACTGAAGCTTTCTTT. Protein product: CASSLRGNTEAFF.